This T cell receptor (beta chain) was found in a study of cytomegalovirus exposure and HLA in healthy donors. General observations from the study: The study labeled fewer than 200 TCR beta chains cytomegalovirus-associated.

In the PCR, 60 Vbeta and 13 Jbeta primers were used. Authors' processing steps: Around 9.9 million shared chains were among the approximately 82 million unique TCR beta chains that a later analysis counted. Generated by immunoSEQ multiplex PCR, the TCRdb table keeps only in-frame clones and is missing some. The DNA gave D and trimming, while V, J and clone size come from that table. This table has about 77,000 clones, about four fifths appearing once. For this clone: Antigen: not known.

Sequenced input: PBMCs. The origin of this receptor is a man in his forties or fifties in good health and CMV-seronegative.

The DNA of the CDR3 is TGCGCCAGCAGCTTTGGGGGGGGAGCCGAAGCTTTCTTT. Amino acid sequence: CASSFGGGAEAFF. The rearrangement joins TRBV5-1 to TRBJ1-1; D possibly corresponds to TRBD1 (5 bases). This CDR3 region has 13 residues. Germline V gene data show CDR1 as SGHRS and CDR2 as YFSETQ. Trimming removed 2 bases from V and 8 bases from J, with 13 bases in between.